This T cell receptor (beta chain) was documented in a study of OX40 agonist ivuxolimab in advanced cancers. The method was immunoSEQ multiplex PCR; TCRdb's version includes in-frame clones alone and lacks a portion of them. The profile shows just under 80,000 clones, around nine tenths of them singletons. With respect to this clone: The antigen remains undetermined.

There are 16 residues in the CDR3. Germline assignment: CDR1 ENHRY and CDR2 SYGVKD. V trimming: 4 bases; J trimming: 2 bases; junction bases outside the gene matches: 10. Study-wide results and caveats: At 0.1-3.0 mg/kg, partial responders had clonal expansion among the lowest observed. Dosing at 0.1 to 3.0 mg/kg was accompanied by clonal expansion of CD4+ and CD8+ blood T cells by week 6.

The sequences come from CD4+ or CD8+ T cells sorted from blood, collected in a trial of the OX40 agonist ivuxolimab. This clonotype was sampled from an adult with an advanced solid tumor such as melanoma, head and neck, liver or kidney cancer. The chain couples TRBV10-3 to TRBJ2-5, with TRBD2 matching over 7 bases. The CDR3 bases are TGTGCCATCAGTGGGACCGTAGCGGGTAGACAAGAGACCCAGTACTTC. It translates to CAISGTVAGRQETQYF.